The present entry profiles one T cell receptor beta chain with its context. Seattle-derived patients entered the study during active infection and were followed longitudinally. The entry originates in a study of blood T cell repertoires in COVID-19. Across the study: From the United States, Italy and Spain came samples of acute and convalescent COVID-19. The analysed material was cDNA or gDNA that came from T cells, B-cell-depleted T cells, or PBMCs.

Germline CDR1 and CDR2: SQVTM and ANQGSEA. There are 15 residues in the CDR3. V was cut by 5 bases and J by 2 bases, with 16 bases left in between. The authors' processing: Nucleated cell counts were estimated from reference gene primer amplification. Sequencing was performed with immunoSEQ multiplex PCR; in TCRdb, only in-frame clones are kept and a portion is missing. From that table come the V and J calls and clone size; the DNA was used to work out D and trimming. Of about 260,000 clones listed, over 70% were seen once; the top ten hold approximately 10%. This sequence joins TRBV29-1 and TRBJ2-1; D gene unclear. Sequences were obtained from peripheral blood. This TCR came from a woman in her 70s with COVID-19, enrolled during active disease. CDR3 amino acids: CSVPRQGSAYNEQFF. CDR3 DNA sequence: TGCAGCGTTCCACGCCAAGGAAGCGCCTACAATGAGCAGTTCTTC.